This TCR beta chain is from a study of blood T cell repertoires in COVID-19. V lost 2 bases and J lost 6; bases outside the gene matches: 11. Germline V gives CDR1 KGHDR, CDR2 SFDVKD. The length of the CDR3 is 18 residues. Here immunoSEQ multiplex PCR was the method, and the copy in TCRdb shows in-frame clones only, minus some. Counted here are 170,000 or so clones, about 75% occurring once; the ten biggest clones make up less than 30%. The sequenced sample was peripheral blood. The TCR originated in a woman between 70 and 85 years old with acute or convalescent COVID-19. The chain recombines TRBV24-1 with TRBJ2-2; 10 nucleotides align to TRBD1. The CDR3 nucleotides read TGTGCCACCAGTGATTCCGGGTGGGGGACAGGGGATCCCGGGGAGCTGTTTTTT. Amino acids: CATSDSGWGTGDPGELFF.